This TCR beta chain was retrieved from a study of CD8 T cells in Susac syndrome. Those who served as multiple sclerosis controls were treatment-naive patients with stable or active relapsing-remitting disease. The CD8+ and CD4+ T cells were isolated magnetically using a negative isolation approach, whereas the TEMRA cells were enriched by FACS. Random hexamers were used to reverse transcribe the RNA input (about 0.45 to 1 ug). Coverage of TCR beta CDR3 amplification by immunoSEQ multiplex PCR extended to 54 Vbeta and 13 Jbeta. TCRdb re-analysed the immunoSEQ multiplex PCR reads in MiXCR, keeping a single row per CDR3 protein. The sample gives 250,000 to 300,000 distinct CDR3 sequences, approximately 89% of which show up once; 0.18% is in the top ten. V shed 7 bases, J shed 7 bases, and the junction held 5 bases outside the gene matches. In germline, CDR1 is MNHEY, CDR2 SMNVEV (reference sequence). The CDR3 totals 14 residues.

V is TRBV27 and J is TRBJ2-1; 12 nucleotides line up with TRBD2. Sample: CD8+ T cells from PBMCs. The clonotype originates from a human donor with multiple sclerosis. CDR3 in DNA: TGTGCCAGCACTCTAGCGGGAGGGGATAATGAGCAGTTCTTC. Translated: CASTLAGGDNEQFF.